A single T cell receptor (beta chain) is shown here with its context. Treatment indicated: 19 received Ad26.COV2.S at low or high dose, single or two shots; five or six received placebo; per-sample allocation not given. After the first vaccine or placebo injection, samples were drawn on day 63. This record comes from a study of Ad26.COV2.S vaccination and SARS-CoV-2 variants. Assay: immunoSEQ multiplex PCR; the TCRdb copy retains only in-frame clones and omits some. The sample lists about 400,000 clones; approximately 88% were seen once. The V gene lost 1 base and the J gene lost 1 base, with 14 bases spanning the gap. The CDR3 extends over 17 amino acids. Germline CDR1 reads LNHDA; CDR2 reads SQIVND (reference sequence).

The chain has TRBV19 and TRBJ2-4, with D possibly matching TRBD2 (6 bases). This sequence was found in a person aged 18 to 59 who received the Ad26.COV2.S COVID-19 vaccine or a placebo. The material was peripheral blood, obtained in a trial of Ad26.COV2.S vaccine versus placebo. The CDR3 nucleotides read TGTGCCAGTAGTATAGGAGGAGGGAGAGGTGCCAAAAACATTCAGTACTTC. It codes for CASSIGGGRGAKNIQYF.